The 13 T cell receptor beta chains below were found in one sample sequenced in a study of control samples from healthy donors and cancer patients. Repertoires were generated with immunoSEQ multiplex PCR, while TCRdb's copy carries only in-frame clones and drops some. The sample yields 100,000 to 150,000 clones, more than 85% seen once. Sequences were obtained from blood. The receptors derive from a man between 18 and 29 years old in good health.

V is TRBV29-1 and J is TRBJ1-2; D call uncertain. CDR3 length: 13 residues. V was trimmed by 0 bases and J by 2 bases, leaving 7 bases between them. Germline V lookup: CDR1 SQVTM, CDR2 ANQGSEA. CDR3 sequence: CSVEDRLNYGYTF. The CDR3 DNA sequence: TGCAGCGTTGAAGACCGGCTCAACTATGGCTACACCTTC.

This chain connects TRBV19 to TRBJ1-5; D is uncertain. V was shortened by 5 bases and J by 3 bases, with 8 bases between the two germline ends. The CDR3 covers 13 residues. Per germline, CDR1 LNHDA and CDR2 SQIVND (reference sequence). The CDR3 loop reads CASSQRINQPQHF. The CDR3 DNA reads TGTGCCAGTAGTCAACGGATCAATCAGCCCCAGCATTTT.

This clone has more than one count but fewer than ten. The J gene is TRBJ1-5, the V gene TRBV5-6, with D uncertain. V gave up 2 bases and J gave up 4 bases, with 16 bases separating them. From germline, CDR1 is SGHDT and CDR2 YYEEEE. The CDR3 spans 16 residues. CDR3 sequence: CASSFSKGRGNQPQHF. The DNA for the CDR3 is TGTGCCAGCAGCTTCTCGAAGGGAAGAGGGAATCAGCCCCAGCATTTT.

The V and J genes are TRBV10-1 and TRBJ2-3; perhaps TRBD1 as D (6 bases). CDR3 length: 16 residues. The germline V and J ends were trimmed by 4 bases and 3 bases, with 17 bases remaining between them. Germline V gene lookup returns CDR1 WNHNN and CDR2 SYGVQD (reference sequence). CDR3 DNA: TGCGCCAGCAGTGGGTCTAACAGGGAAAGAACAGATACGCAGTATTTT. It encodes CASSGSNRERTDTQYF.

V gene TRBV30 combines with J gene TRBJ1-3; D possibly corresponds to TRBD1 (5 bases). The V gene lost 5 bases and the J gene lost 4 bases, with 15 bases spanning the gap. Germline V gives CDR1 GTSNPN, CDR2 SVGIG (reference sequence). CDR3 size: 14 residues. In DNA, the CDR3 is TGTGCCTGGGAAATCGGGACTGCAGGAAACACCATATATTTT. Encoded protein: CAWEIGTAGNTIYF.

The DNA of the CDR3 is TGTGCCAGCAGTTGGACAGGGTACTATGGCTACACCTTC. Protein sequence: CASSWTGYYGYTF. The chain combines TRBV12-3 or TRBV12-4 with TRBJ1-2, with 8 bases fitting TRBD1. The CDR3 extends over 13 amino acids. V was clipped by 4 bases and J by 3 bases; unmatched bases: 1.

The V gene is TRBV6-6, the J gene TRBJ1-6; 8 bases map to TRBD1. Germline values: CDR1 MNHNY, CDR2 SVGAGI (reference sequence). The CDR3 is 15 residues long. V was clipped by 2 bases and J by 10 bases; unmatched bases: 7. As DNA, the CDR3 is TGTGCCAGCAGTTACGGAACAGGGGGAGGATCACCCCTCCACTTT. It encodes CASSYGTGGGSPLHF.

The CDR3 region has the DNA TGTGCCAGTAGCCGAGGGGACAGATACACTGAAGCTTTCTTT. Protein product: CASSRGDRYTEAFF. The rearrangement uses TRBV19 and TRBJ1-1; 7 bases match TRBD1. CDR1 and CDR2 from the germline V gene are LNHDA and SQIVND (reference sequence). The CDR3 runs 14 residues. Trimming removed 6 bases from V and 3 bases from J; junction bases left unmatched: 7.

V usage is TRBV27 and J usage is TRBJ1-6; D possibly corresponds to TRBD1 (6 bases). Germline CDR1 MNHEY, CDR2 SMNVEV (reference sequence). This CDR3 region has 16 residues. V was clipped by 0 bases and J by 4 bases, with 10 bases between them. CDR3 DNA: TGTGCCAGCAGTTTATCAACAGGGAGGTATAATTCACCCCTCCACTTT. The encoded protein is CASSLSTGRYNSPLHF.

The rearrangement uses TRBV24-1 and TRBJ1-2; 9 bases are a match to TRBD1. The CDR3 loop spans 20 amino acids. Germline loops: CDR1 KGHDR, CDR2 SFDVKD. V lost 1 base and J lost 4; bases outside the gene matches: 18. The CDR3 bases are TGTGCCACCAGTGATTTACATGCCGGGACAGGGAGCCAAAGGAGCTATGGCTACACCTTC. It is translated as CATSDLHAGTGSQRSYGYTF.

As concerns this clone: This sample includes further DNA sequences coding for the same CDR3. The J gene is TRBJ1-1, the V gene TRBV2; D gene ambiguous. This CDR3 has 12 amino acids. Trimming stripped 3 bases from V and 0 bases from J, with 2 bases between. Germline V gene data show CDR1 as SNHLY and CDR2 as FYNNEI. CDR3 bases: TGTGCCAGCAGTGACCTGAACACTGAAGCTTTCTTT. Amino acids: CASSDLNTEAFF.

CDR3 amino acids: CASSGDRVDNSPLHF. DNA for the CDR3: TGTGCCAGCAGCGGAGACAGGGTCGATAATTCACCCCTCCACTTT. The rearrangement links TRBV9 to TRBJ1-6; 7 positions match TRBD1. Unmatched junction bases numbered 5, after V lost 3 bases and J lost 5 bases. Germline CDR1 SGDLS, CDR2 YYNGEE. This CDR3 is 15 amino acids long.

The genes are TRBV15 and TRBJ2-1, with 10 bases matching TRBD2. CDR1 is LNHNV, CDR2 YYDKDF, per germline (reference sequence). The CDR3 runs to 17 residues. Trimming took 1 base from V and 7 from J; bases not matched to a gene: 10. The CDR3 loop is CATSRGASGGNRNEQFF. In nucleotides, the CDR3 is TGTGCCACCAGCAGAGGGGCTAGCGGGGGTAATCGGAATGAGCAGTTCTTC.